One and the same sample provided the 18 T cell receptor beta chains below, sequenced in a study of blood T cells in healthy people across ages. Primed by a sample-barcoded 5' primer and a J-beta primer mix, a second PCR proceeded for 7 to 11 cycles. TCRdb recomputed calls from the 5' RACE reads with MiXCR, one row per CDR3 protein. Of about 1.7 million distinct CDR3 sequences detected, roughly 27% appear once; the ten largest clones hold more than 6%. The specimen sequenced was blood. These receptors were collected from a woman in her 30s in good health.

The chain links TRBV11-2 to TRBJ1-2; no clear D. The CDR3 contains 14 residues. Trimming took 3 bases from V and 2 from J, leaving 10 bases between them. The germline CDR1 and CDR2 sequences are SGHAT and FQNNGV. CDR3 region: CASSFGRRNYGYTF. In DNA form, the CDR3 reads TGTGCCAGCAGCTTCGGTCGGCGGAACTATGGCTACACCTTC.

The J gene is TRBJ1-2, the V gene TRBV28; a possible D gene is TRBD1 (6 bases). The CDR3 spans 12 residues. Germline V CDR1 and CDR2: MDHEN, SYDVKM. Between the trimmed V and J ends, which lost 8 bases and 2 bases, there was a span of 9 bases. This chain's CDR3 is CASQQGNYGYTF. The DNA of the CDR3 is TGTGCCAGCCAACAGGGAAACTATGGCTACACCTTC.

Of note for this clonotype: Its ends do not fully match the called genes, so a read error is possible. The chain joins TRBV19 to TRBJ2-7; the D is unclear. This CDR3 has 13 residues. CDR1 is LNHDA, CDR2 SQIVND, per germline (reference sequence). In DNA, the CDR3 is TGTGTCAGTAGGATACAGTCGGGCTACGAGCAGTACTTC. Its translation is CVSRIQSGYEQYF.

The V and J genes are TRBV4-1 and TRBJ2-2; 12 nucleotides align to TRBD2. Per the germline V gene, CDR1 is MGHRA and CDR2 is YSYEKL. CDR3 length: 17 residues. J gave up 6 bases and V 1 base, and 6 bases lay outside the gene matches. As DNA, the CDR3 is TGCGCCAGCAGCCAAGGACTAGCGGGGGAAGGGCCCGGGGAGCTGTTTTTT. This translates into CASSQGLAGEGPGELFF.

The J gene is TRBJ2-3, the V gene TRBV5-4; 7 nucleotides agree with TRBD2. The V segment lost 1 base and the J segment 0 bases; nucleotides outside the gene matches: 8. The CDR3 contains 17 residues. From germline, CDR1 is SGHNT and CDR2 YYREEE (reference sequence). The DNA of the CDR3 is TGTGCCAGCAGCTTGCCCCCTAGCGGAACTAGCACAGATACGCAGTATTTT. Encoded protein: CASSLPPSGTSTDTQYF.

This clonotype was found a few times. The genes are TRBV5-1 and TRBJ2-3, with a weak D call TRBD2 (5 bases). V was pared by 4 bases and J by 3 bases, with 21 bases between. The CDR3 sequence is 17 residues long. CDR1 and CDR2 from the germline V gene are SGHRS and YFSETQ. The CDR3 DNA reads as TGCGCCAGCAGCCCATCACTAGGTCGGGGTCGAACAGATACGCAGTATTTT. Protein: CASSPSLGRGRTDTQYF.

This clonotype has a handful of counts. In nucleotides, the CDR3 is TGTGCCAGCAGCCAGGACACCCGAAACACCATATATTTT. This encodes CASSQDTRNTIYF. V gene TRBV12-3 or TRBV12-4 combines with J gene TRBJ1-3; D possibly corresponds to TRBD1 (5 bases). The V end lost 6 bases, the J end lost 5 bases, and 11 bases lay between the germline ends. The CDR3 contains 13 residues.

The gene calls are TRBV20-1 and TRBJ2-7; TRBD2 matches at 7 bases. There are 14 residues in the CDR3. Germline lookup yields CDR1 DFQATT and CDR2 SNEGSKA (reference sequence). After removal of 2 bases from V and 3 bases from J, the junction contained 7 bases not matched to a gene. The CDR3 reads CSARPSGLDYEQYF. DNA of the CDR3: TGCAGTGCTAGACCAAGTGGACTAGACTACGAGCAGTACTTC.

This clonotype was seen a handful of times. This chain connects TRBV2 to TRBJ2-1; D is ambiguous. The ends were cut back, 2 bases at V and 8 bases at J, with 4 bases in the middle. The length of the CDR3 is 11 residues. Germline V lookup: CDR1 SNHLY, CDR2 FYNNEI. The CDR3 DNA reads as TGTGCCAGCAGTGAATGGGATGAGCAGTTCTTC. This translates into CASSEWDEQFF.

The J gene is TRBJ1-1, the V gene TRBV20-1, with D possibly being TRBD1 (6 bases). V gave up 4 bases and J gave up 5 bases, with 14 bases separating them. Germline V lookup: CDR1 DFQATT, CDR2 SNEGSKA (reference sequence). The CDR3 sequence is 13 residues long. CDR3 loop: CSAIRGRETEAFF. CDR3 sequence (DNA): TGCAGTGCTATCCGGGGGCGTGAAACTGAAGCTTTCTTT.

V usage is TRBV20-1 and J usage is TRBJ1-1, with D unclear. Germline CDR1 is DFQATT and CDR2 is SNEGSKA (reference sequence). The V and J ends lost 3 bases and 8 bases respectively, with 10 bases between them. The CDR3 loop spans 11 amino acids. The CDR3 loop is CSASPGREAFF. CDR3 DNA sequence: TGCAGTGCTAGTCCAGGCCGAGAAGCTTTCTTT.

This clonotype occurred many times. This chain links TRBV13 with TRBJ2-7; possible D gene TRBD2, 7 bases. The germline V and J ends were trimmed by 7 bases and 5 bases, with 15 bases remaining between them. The length of the CDR3 is 13 residues. Germline CDR1 is PRHDT and CDR2 is FYEKMQ (reference sequence). CDR3 in amino acids: CASKQGGRNEQYF. The DNA of the CDR3 is TGTGCCAGCAAACAGGGAGGGAGGAACGAGCAGTACTTC.

This clonotype has ten or more counts. The gene calls are TRBV3-1 and TRBJ2-7, with D hard to call. The CDR3 has 12 residues. Trimming took 2 bases from V and 4 from J, leaving 6 bases between them. Germline loops: CDR1 LGHDT, CDR2 YNNKEL (reference sequence). The CDR3 nucleotides are TGTGCCAGCAGCCAATTCTCGTACGAGCAGTACTTC. Protein: CASSQFSYEQYF.

This clonotype was counted only a few times. The chain combines TRBV18 with TRBJ2-7; TRBD2 matches 10 bases. There are 16 residues in the CDR3. Germline V lookup: CDR1 KGHSH, CDR2 LQKENI. V dropped 0 bases and J dropped 3; count of bases not matched to a gene: 5. The chain's CDR3 is CASSPPLASGSYEQYF. The DNA of the CDR3 is TGTGCCAGCTCACCACCTCTCGCTAGCGGGAGCTACGAGCAGTACTTC. Full variable domain (rest looked up from reference TRBV18 and TRBJ2-7): NAGVMQNPRHLVRRRGQEARLRCSPMKGHSHVYWYRQLPEEGLKFMVYLQKENIIDESGMPKERFSAEFPKEGPSILRIQQVVRGDSAAYFCASSPPLASGSYEQYFGPGTRLTVT.

CDR3 DNA: TGTGCCAGCAGCTTAAAGTCGGGCCTGACAAACACCTACAATGAGCAGTTCTTC. Its protein product is CASSLKSGLTNTYNEQFF. The chain employs TRBV7-9 and TRBJ2-1; the D is unclear. The CDR3 contains 18 residues. Trimming left V 2 bases short and J 2 bases short, with 19 bases between. Per germline, CDR1 SEHNR and CDR2 FQNEAQ (reference sequence).

The table lists this clonotype with a few counts. CDR3 in amino acids: CASSHPQGRDEQFF. CDR3 bases: TGTGCCAGCAGCCACCCACAGGGGAGGGATGAGCAGTTCTTC. The J gene is TRBJ2-1, the V gene TRBV11-2; D may correspond to TRBD1 or TRBD2 (7 bases each). The CDR3 runs to 14 residues. V lost 5 bases, J lost 8 bases, and 16 bases lay in between. Per germline, CDR1 SGHAT and CDR2 FQNNGV.

Many counts were recorded for this clonotype. The chain carries TRBV29-1 and TRBJ2-7, with TRBD2 matching over 12 bases. Germline values: CDR1 SQVTM, CDR2 ANQGSEA. Unmatched junction bases numbered 7, after V lost 6 bases and J lost 4 bases. This CDR3 contains 14 residues. Here the CDR3 reads CSVGTTSGGYEQYF. CDR3 DNA sequence: TGCAGCGTGGGAACGACTAGCGGGGGATACGAGCAGTACTTC.

The CDR3 nucleotides are TGCGCCAGCAGCCGCCGGGCCCAGACCACCTACAATGAGCAGTTCTTC. This codes for CASSRRAQTTYNEQFF. The chain recombines TRBV5-1 with TRBJ2-1, with D hard to call. The CDR3 loop spans 16 amino acids. V lost 4 bases, J lost 2 bases, and 16 bases lay in between. The germline CDR1 and CDR2 sequences are SGHRS and YFSETQ.